The 27 T cell receptor beta chains presented below share a single source sample, sequenced in a study of T cell responses to AZD1222 COVID-19 vaccine. Sequencing was performed with immunoSEQ multiplex PCR; in TCRdb, only in-frame clones are kept and a portion is missing. The sample has 95,000 to 150,000 clones; about 91% are singletons. The source material was peripheral blood, sampled on day 0 of AZD1222 vaccination. The receptors shown here come from an adult in good health.

The DNA for the CDR3 is TGTGCCAGCTCCGGGACAGGATGGGGTGATCAGCCCCAGCATTTT. Its protein product is CASSGTGWGDQPQHF. The chain employs TRBV6-6 and TRBJ1-5, with 8 nucleotides matching TRBD1. The length of the CDR3 is 15 residues. The trim removed 8 bases at V and 5 bases at J, leaving 11 bases unmatched. Germline lookup yields CDR1 MNHNY and CDR2 SVGAGI (reference sequence).

This chain's CDR3 is CASSHTEAFF. In DNA, the CDR3 is TGTGCCAGCAGTCACACTGAAGCTTTCTTT. The chain links TRBV6-5 to TRBJ1-1; D remains unclear. The CDR3 is 10 residues long. Germline values: CDR1 MNHEY, CDR2 SVGAGI. V lost 5 bases, J lost 3 bases, and 1 base lay in between.

This chain uses TRBV7-9 with TRBJ2-3; D remains unclear. In germline, CDR1 is SEHNR, CDR2 FQNEAQ (reference sequence). The CDR3 loop spans 16 amino acids. The V gene lost 0 bases and the J gene lost 6 bases, with 16 bases spanning the gap. The chain's CDR3 is CASSLALRASADTQYF. The CDR3 DNA sequence: TGTGCCAGCAGCTTAGCGCTGCGCGCCTCAGCGGATACGCAGTATTTT.

The chain recombines TRBV6-6 with TRBJ1-1, with D possibly being TRBD1 (5 bases). CDR3 size: 15 residues. Germline lookup yields CDR1 MNHNY and CDR2 SVGAGI (reference sequence). Trimming left V 0 bases short and J 6 bases short, with 14 bases between. The CDR3 sequence: CASSYSGQGSAEAFF. CDR3 nucleotide sequence: TGTGCCAGCAGTTACTCTGGTCAGGGTAGCGCTGAAGCTTTCTTT.

V and J are TRBV11-1 and TRBJ1-2, with 8 bases matching TRBD1. This CDR3 has 15 amino acids. From germline, CDR1 is SGHAT and CDR2 FQDESV (reference sequence). J gave up 3 bases and V 3 bases, and 6 bases lay outside the gene matches. The CDR3 reads CASSLGDRPYYGYTF. In DNA form, the CDR3 reads TGTGCCAGCAGCTTGGGGGACAGGCCGTACTATGGCTACACCTTC.

The chain recombines TRBV7-8 with TRBJ1-6; D gene unclear. The CDR3 extends over 13 amino acids. The V and J ends lost 7 bases and 8 bases respectively, with 12 bases between them. Germline-derived CDR1 and CDR2 are SGHVS and FQNEAQ. Here the CDR3 reads CASTQPEDSPLHF. The CDR3 DNA follows: TGTGCCAGCACCCAACCGGAAGATTCACCCCTCCACTTT. Supplemented by reference TRBV7-8 and TRBJ1-6, the full variable domain reads GAGVSQSPRYKVAKRGQDVALRCDPISGHVSLFWYQQALGQGPEFLTYFQNEAQLDKSGLPSDRFFAERPEGSVSTLKIQRTQQEDSAVYLCASTQPEDSPLHFGNGTRLTVT.

The chain uses TRBV5-1 and TRBJ2-1, with TRBD1 identical over 7 bases. The CDR3 is 18 residues long. V was clipped by 4 bases and J by 0 bases; unmatched bases: 13. From germline, CDR1 is SGHRS and CDR2 YFSETQ. The CDR3 bases are TGCGCCAGCAGCCCCACAAGTTCCGGGACAGCCTCCTACAATGAGCAGTTCTTC. This encodes CASSPTSSGTASYNEQFF.

CDR3 loop: CASSPAGLAGYNEQFF. CDR3 sequence (DNA): TGTGCCAGCAGCCCAGCCGGGCTAGCGGGATACAATGAGCAGTTCTTC. The chain joins TRBV7-9 to TRBJ2-1; 9 positions match TRBD2. Unmatched junction bases numbered 9, after V lost 5 bases and J lost 4 bases. Germline lookup yields CDR1 SEHNR and CDR2 FQNEAQ (reference sequence). The CDR3 totals 16 residues. Variable domain in full (rest from reference TRBV7-9 and TRBJ2-1): DTGVSQNPRHKITKRGQNVTFRCDPISEHNRLYWYRQTLGQGPEFLTYFQNEAQLEKSRLLSDRFSAERPKGSFSTLEIQRTEQGDSAMYLCASSPAGLAGYNEQFFGPGTRLTVL.

The chain has TRBV6-2 or TRBV6-3 and TRBJ2-1; D is ambiguous. This CDR3 contains 16 residues. V dropped 5 bases and J dropped 4 bases, with 18 bases sitting between them. The germline V gene encodes CDR1 MNHEY and CDR2 SVGEGT. DNA for the CDR3: TGTGCCAGCAGTCTGACTGGCAGCTTGACTTACAATGAGCAGTTCTTC. This sequence encodes CASSLTGSLTYNEQFF.

CDR3 bases: TGTGCCAGCAGTCTGGACCAGGCGACTGAAGCTTTCTTT. Translation gives CASSLDQATEAFF. V and J are TRBV7-2 and TRBJ1-1, with D unclear. The V gene lost 6 bases and the J gene lost 5 bases, with 13 bases spanning the gap. The CDR3 is made up of 13 amino acids. The germline CDR1 and CDR2 sequences are SGHTA and FQGNSA. The full variable domain, completed using reference TRBV7-2 and TRBJ1-1, is GAGVSQSPSNKVTEKGKDVELRCDPISGHTALYWYRQSLGQGLEFLIYFQGNSAPDKSGLPSDRFSAERTGGSVSTLTIQRTQQEDSAVYLCASSLDQATEAFFGQGTRLTVV.

The V gene is TRBV25-1, the J gene TRBJ1-2; the D is unclear. CDR3 length: 15 residues. V lost 3 bases and J 5 bases, leaving 16 bases between the germline ends. Germline assignment: CDR1 MGHDK and CDR2 SYGVNS. CDR3 sequence: CASSDPRMGSYGYTF. CDR3 DNA sequence: TGTGCCAGCAGTGACCCCAGGATGGGTTCGTATGGCTACACCTTC.

V usage is TRBV15 and J usage is TRBJ1-3; D may be TRBD1 (5 bases). V lost 5 bases and J 4 bases, leaving 24 bases between the germline ends. The CDR3 covers 18 residues. In germline, CDR1 is LNHNV, CDR2 YYDKDF (reference sequence). CDR3 in DNA: TGTGCCACCAGCCGGGGGGACGGATCCCCTTATCGCGGAAACACCATATATTTT. The encoded protein is CATSRGDGSPYRGNTIYF.

This chain links TRBV5-1 with TRBJ1-5; perhaps TRBD1 as D (5 bases). The CDR3 is 16 amino acids. V was clipped by 0 bases and J by 2 bases, with 12 bases between them. CDR1 and CDR2 (germline): SGHRS, YFSETQ. CDR3: CASSLAQGAGNQPQHF. CDR3 nucleotide sequence: TGCGCCAGCAGCTTGGCCCAAGGGGCCGGCAATCAGCCCCAGCATTTT.

The J gene is TRBJ2-2, the V gene TRBV7-9; D uncertain. CDR1 is SEHNR and CDR2 is FQNEAQ in the germline V gene (reference sequence). CDR3 length: 13 amino acids. V lost 3 bases, J lost 2 bases, and 4 bases lay in between. The CDR3 DNA reads as TGTGCCAGCAGCTTTGAAAACACCGGGGAGCTGTTTTTT. Translated: CASSFENTGELFF.

The chain employs TRBV5-6 and TRBJ2-3; TRBD1 matches 8 bases. This CDR3 spans 14 amino acids. CDR1 and CDR2 from the germline V gene are SGHDT and YYEEEE. V lost 3 bases, J lost 4 bases, and 4 bases stayed unmatched. The CDR3 loop is CASSSGQGADTQYF. CDR3 in DNA: TGTGCCAGCAGCTCAGGACAGGGCGCAGATACGCAGTATTTT.

V and J are TRBV6-2 or TRBV6-3 and TRBJ2-7, with a weak D call TRBD2 (5 bases). From germline, CDR1 is MNHEY and CDR2 SVGEGT. V lost 5 bases and J 0 bases, leaving 11 bases between the germline ends. The CDR3 totals 14 residues. CDR3 loop: CASSPLGSSYEQYV. CDR3 DNA: TGTGCCAGCAGTCCCTTGGGGAGCTCCTACGAGCAGTACGTC.

This clone was recorded once. The chain couples TRBV13 to TRBJ1-1; tentative D call: TRBD1 (5 bases). V was clipped by 0 bases and J by 5 bases, with 19 bases between them. The CDR3 runs 17 residues. Germline assignment: CDR1 PRHDT and CDR2 FYEKMQ (reference sequence). CDR3 protein: CASSLGRARARGTEAFF. The CDR3 DNA reads as TGTGCCAGCAGCTTAGGCCGAGCGAGGGCGCGGGGGACTGAAGCTTTCTTT.

This rearrangement joins TRBV27 to TRBJ1-2; possible D gene TRBD1, 6 bases. Trimming took off 3 bases at V and 4 bases at J, with 15 bases between the two ends. Looked up from germline, CDR1 is MNHEY and CDR2 is SMNVEV (reference sequence). The CDR3 is made up of 15 amino acids. In nucleotides, the CDR3 is TGTGCCAGCAGTTTTTCGGAACAGGGTGGCTATGGCTACACCTTC. Amino acid sequence: CASSFSEQGGYGYTF.

The rearrangement links TRBV19 to TRBJ1-6; 7 nucleotides line up with TRBD1. V was clipped by 5 bases and J by 5 bases; unmatched bases: 6. Germline V gene lookup returns CDR1 LNHDA and CDR2 SQIVND (reference sequence). This CDR3 spans 15 amino acids. Written as DNA, the CDR3 is TGTGCCAGTAGTGCACGACAGGGAAATAATTCACCCCTCCACTTT. Translated, it gives CASSARQGNNSPLHF.

V gene TRBV6-5 combines with J gene TRBJ1-3; no clear D. V was cut by 0 bases and J by 0 bases, with 6 bases left in between. There are 15 residues in the CDR3. Germline V gene lookup returns CDR1 MNHEY and CDR2 SVGAGI. CDR3 DNA: TGTGCCAGCAGTTACTCGGCCGGCTCTGGAAACACCATATATTTT. This codes for CASSYSAGSGNTIYF.

V is TRBV3-1 (or the pseudogene TRBV3-2) and J is TRBJ2-1; perhaps TRBD2 as D (5 bases). The ends were cut back, 1 base at V and 10 bases at J, with 8 bases in the middle. The CDR3 is made up of 12 amino acids. CDR1 is LGHDT and CDR2 is YNNKEL in the germline V gene (reference sequence). CDR3 bases: TGTGCCAGCAGCCAAGGGACTTACGAGCAGTTCTTC. Translation gives CASSQGTYEQFF.

V gene TRBV2 combines with J gene TRBJ1-1; D not certain. V was pared by 5 bases and J by 5 bases, with 12 bases between. The CDR3 is made up of 13 amino acids. Germline assignment: CDR1 SNHLY and CDR2 FYNNEI. The CDR3 here is CASSPRAETEAFF. The CDR3 DNA reads as TGTGCCAGCAGTCCCAGAGCCGAAACTGAAGCTTTCTTT.

Only one count was recorded for this clone. The chain couples TRBV19 to TRBJ1-1; 7 bases align to TRBD1. There are 14 residues in the CDR3. The V gene end was trimmed by 5 bases and the J gene end by 7 bases; junction bases not matched to a gene: 10. Germline V gene data show CDR1 as LNHDA and CDR2 as SQIVND (reference sequence). CDR3 DNA: TGTGCCAGTAGTCGGGACAGCGGGAGAGTTGAAGCTTTCTTT. Protein: CASSRDSGRVEAFF.

This clone showed up just once. This rearrangement joins TRBV10-3 to TRBJ2-1; no clear D gene. This CDR3 is 15 amino acids long. Germline CDR1 reads ENHRY; CDR2 reads SYGVKD. V dropped 2 bases and J dropped 6 bases, with 14 bases sitting between them. CDR3: CAISEGIQRGNEQFF. The CDR3 region has the DNA TGTGCCATCAGTGAGGGCATCCAAAGAGGCAATGAGCAGTTCTTC.

This clone appeared a single time. The chain recombines TRBV11-1 with TRBJ2-1; the match to TRBD2 covers 8 bases. The V gene end was trimmed by 10 bases and the J gene end by 8 bases; junction bases not matched to a gene: 19. Germline loops: CDR1 SGHAT, CDR2 FQDESV (reference sequence). The CDR3 sequence is 16 residues long. The CDR3 spells CATQAYGEGTSDEQFF. CDR3 DNA sequence: TGTGCCACACAAGCTTATGGGGAAGGGACTAGTGATGAGCAGTTCTTC.

CDR3 region: CASSWEVEEEQYV. CDR3 coding DNA: TGTGCCAGCAGTTGGGAAGTCGAGGAAGAGCAGTACGTC. V is TRBV6-2 or TRBV6-3 and J is TRBJ2-7; unclear D gene. The CDR3 extends over 13 amino acids. V lost 4 bases and J 7 bases, leaving 14 bases between the germline ends. CDR1 is MNHEY and CDR2 is SVGEGT in the germline V gene.

This sequence joins TRBV5-1 and TRBJ1-3, with a tentative D call TRBD1 (5 bases). The CDR3 is 15 residues long. Germline V gene lookup returns CDR1 SGHRS and CDR2 YFSETQ. The V and J ends lost 6 bases and 4 bases respectively, with 17 bases between them. CDR3 loop: CASTRPRVGGNTIYF. The CDR3 DNA is TGCGCCAGCACTAGGCCCAGGGTGGGCGGAAACACCATATATTTT.